This T cell receptor beta chain was sequenced during a study of vaccination effects on CD4 cells after COVID-19. ViraFEST used viral peptide pools to expand antigen-specific CD4+ T cells before sequencing. The culture ran for about eleven days before CD4+ T cells were isolated. This individual contracted SARS-CoV-2 between March and December 2020, as verified by PCR. Peptides at 10 ug/ml and IL-2 at about 9.2 IU/ml were added to some 2 million PBMC per well. Cultures got half-medium changes with IL-2 on days 3 and 7. As regards this clone: Antigen specificity is unknown.

Sequencing used immunoSEQ multiplex PCR; TCRdb keeps in-frame clones, though not all of them. The table has fewer than 40,000 clones, approximately 72% seen once; the top ten hold 28%. The sample in question was CD4+ T cells from PBMCs cultured with a peptide pool, obtained before COVID-19 vaccination. The source of this sequence is a human donor who had a prior SARS-CoV-2 infection.

In DNA form, the CDR3 reads TGTGCCTGGAGTCGACCCGGGACCGTTTCCTACGAGCAGTACTTC. Protein: CAWSRPGTVSYEQYF. The chain recombines TRBV30 with TRBJ2-7; the D call may be TRBD1 or TRBD2 (5 bases each). V was trimmed by 2 bases and J by 1 base, leaving 15 bases between them. This CDR3 is built from 15 residues. Germline CDR1 GTSNPN, CDR2 SVGIG (reference sequence). The entire variable domain, with the rest obtained from reference TRBV30 and TRBJ2-7, is as follows: SQTIHQWPATLVQPVGSPLSLECTVEGTSNPNLYWYRQAAGRGLQLLFYSVGIGQISSEVPQNLSASRPQDRQFILSSKKLLLSDSGFYLCAWSRPGTVSYEQYFGPGTRLTVT.